Below are 20 T cell receptor beta chains sequenced from a single sample in a study of T cell repertoires in cytomegalovirus infection. MiXCR, run by TCRdb on the reads, gives a single entry per CDR3 protein. The sample yields 350,000 to 500,000 distinct CDR3 sequences, roughly 30% seen once. The sequenced sample consisted of PBMCs. These receptors originate from a human donor in good health (CMV status not recorded). Some clones in this sample may be carry-over from other donors' samples.

This clonotype came up a few times. This chain uses TRBV7-8 with TRBJ2-5; D not certain. Trimming removed 2 bases from V and 4 bases from J, with 11 bases in between. The CDR3 extends over 14 amino acids. The germline gives CDR1 SGHVS, CDR2 FQNEAQ. This chain's CDR3 is CASSLYDPGETQYF. The CDR3 nucleotides are TGTGCCAGCAGCTTATACGACCCTGGAGAGACCCAGTACTTC.

There are a few counts of this clonotype. This chain links TRBV5-4 with TRBJ1-1; no reliable D call. Germline-derived CDR1 and CDR2 are SGHNT and YYREEE (reference sequence). Deletions cut 4 bases from V and 2 bases from J, with 15 bases between. The CDR3 is made up of 15 amino acids. In DNA form, the CDR3 reads TGTGCCAGCAGCCCCGTGGACGGTAGAAACACTGAAGCTTTCTTT. It translates to CASSPVDGRNTEAFF.

This clonotype has a count of ten or more. CDR3 DNA: TGTGCCAGCAGCTTAGGGGGGCGGGTCCCGGCAGATACGCAGTATTTT. This gives the protein CASSLGGRVPADTQYF. The V gene is TRBV7-2, the J gene TRBJ2-3, with a possible D match to TRBD1 (6 bases). Germline CDR1 is SGHTA and CDR2 is FQGNSA. V shed 1 base and J shed 4 bases, with 15 bases lying between them. This CDR3 has 16 amino acids.

This clonotype was picked up many times. The chain employs TRBV28 and TRBJ1-2; tentatively, D is TRBD1 (5 bases). CDR1 MDHEN and CDR2 SYDVKM come from the germline V gene. Trimming stripped 4 bases from V and 2 bases from J, with 14 bases between. The CDR3 is 15 amino acids. This CDR3 is CASSSGTELNYGYTF. The CDR3 coding sequence is TGTGCCAGCAGTTCCGGGACGGAGTTGAACTATGGCTACACCTTC.

The chain uses TRBV5-4 and TRBJ2-1, with TRBD2 identical over 7 bases. Germline CDR1 and CDR2: SGHNT and YYREEE (reference sequence). The CDR3 is 16 residues long. With 1 base clipped from V and 3 bases from J, the junction kept 7 bases outside the gene matches. In nucleotides, the CDR3 is TGTGCCAGCAGCTTGCAGCGGGGAGGAATCTACAATGAGCAGTTCTTC. Protein: CASSLQRGGIYNEQFF.

This clonotype was seen just once. The chain joins TRBV2 to TRBJ2-7; tentative D call: TRBD1 (5 bases). V gave up 7 bases and J gave up 3 bases, with 7 bases separating them. Germline-derived CDR1 and CDR2 are SNHLY and FYNNEI. This CDR3 has 11 residues. CDR3: CASMQGYEQYF. In nucleotides, the CDR3 is TGTGCCAGCATGCAGGGCTACGAGCAGTACTTC.

This chain links TRBV20-1 with TRBJ1-5, with a weak D call TRBD1 (5 bases). This CDR3 is built from 15 residues. Per the germline V gene, CDR1 is DFQATT and CDR2 is SNEGSKA (reference sequence). Trimming left V 2 bases short and J 2 bases short, with 13 bases between. The CDR3 here is CSARWGGRGNQPQHF. For the CDR3, the DNA is TGCAGTGCTAGATGGGGGGGTAGGGGCAATCAGCCCCAGCATTTT.

This clonotype was observed a handful of times. The chain has TRBV12-3 or TRBV12-4 and TRBJ2-7; tentatively, D is TRBD2 (5 bases). There are 15 residues in the CDR3. V lost 5 bases and J lost 3, with 17 bases in between. The chain's CDR3 is CASSPNELGVYEQYF. The CDR3 DNA is TGTGCCAGCAGTCCGAACGAACTAGGAGTCTACGAGCAGTACTTC.

This clonotype was observed a handful of times. V and J are TRBV6-8 and TRBJ1-2, with a possible D match to TRBD1 (5 bases). Deletions cut 0 bases from V and 8 bases from J, with 16 bases between. CDR3 length equals 15 residues. CDR1 and CDR2 (germline): MNHGY, SAAAGT. The CDR3 reads CASSYSGHRKSGYTF. Here the CDR3 DNA reads TGTGCCAGCAGTTACTCGGGTCACAGGAAGTCCGGCTACACCTTC.

The rearrangement links TRBV28 to TRBJ2-3; TRBD2 matches 12 bases. Looked up from germline, CDR1 is MDHEN and CDR2 is SYDVKM. The J segment lost 2 bases and the V segment lost 10 bases, leaving 19 bases of the junction unmatched. The CDR3 loop spans 19 amino acids. CDR3 DNA sequence: TGTGCCACCGCGGAGAGTGTGGGTGGACTAGCGGGGATCACAGATACGCAGTATTTT. This codes for CATAESVGGLAGITDTQYF.

On this clonotype: A read error may account for a junction end that differs from germline. DNA of the CDR3: TGTGCCAGCAGTTCCGACCACAATGAGAAGTTCTTC. As protein: CASSSDHNEKFF. The V and J genes are TRBV12-3 or TRBV12-4 and TRBJ2-1; D gene unclear. This CDR3 contains 12 residues.

This clonotype has a count of ten or more. V usage is TRBV7-9 and J usage is TRBJ1-3; 7 bases map to TRBD1. The CDR3 is made up of 18 amino acids. Germline CDR1 reads SEHNR; CDR2 reads FQNEAQ (reference sequence). V lost 4 bases to trimming and J lost 0 bases; unmatched junction nucleotides: 12. The CDR3 is CASSSFGAGGISGNTIYF. In DNA, the CDR3 is TGTGCCAGCAGCTCCTTCGGGGCAGGGGGGATCTCTGGAAACACCATATATTTT.

As regards this clonotype: The missing conserved phenylalanine or tryptophan at the end of this CDR3 makes a read error likely. Because the CDR3's place on the DNA is in doubt, the DNA is left out and the CDR3 is given as listed by TCRdb. The CDR3 protein is CASSLVVSQISYEQSC. This chain uses TRBV7-2 with TRBJ2-7. The CDR3 sequence runs 16 residues, both termini included. The V gene's germline CDR1 is SGHTA and CDR2 FQGNSA.

On this clonotype: An end of the junction does not agree with germline; a read error may underlie this. The chain has TRBV6-4 and TRBJ2-1, with 8 bases fitting TRBD2. CDR3 size: 16 residues. Germline V lookup: CDR1 MRHNA, CDR2 SNTAGT. The CDR3 protein is CASSDSSRGDSNEQSF. The CDR3 nucleotides read TGTGCCAGCAGTGACTCTTCGCGGGGGGACTCCAATGAGCAGTCCTTC.

V is TRBV7-2 and J is TRBJ2-1; tentatively, D is TRBD2 (5 bases). V was pared by 7 bases and J by 2 bases, with 9 bases between. This CDR3 is built from 13 residues. Germline CDR1 and CDR2: SGHTA and FQGNSA. The CDR3 nucleotides read TGTGCCAGCACCGGACTGGCCTACAATGAGCAGTTCTTC. Residues: CASTGLAYNEQFF.

This clonotype turned up a few times. The chain joins TRBV2 to TRBJ2-3, with D perhaps matching TRBD2 (5 bases). CDR1 is SNHLY, CDR2 FYNNEI, per germline. This CDR3 comprises 13 residues. Trimming shortened V by 4 bases and J by 2 bases, and 7 bases separated the two germline ends. CDR3 protein: CASSAGLTDTQYF. The CDR3 DNA reads TGTGCCAGCAGTGCAGGACTCACAGATACGCAGTATTTT.

This clonotype was seen only once. No conserved phenylalanine or tryptophan is present at the end of the CDR3, so a read error is the likely explanation. The limits of the CDR3 on the DNA are not certain, so only TCRdb's listed CDR3 is given. The rearrangement uses TRBV20-1 and TRBJ2-5; the D segment call TRBD1 is taken from the table without a DNA check. Germline assignment: CDR1 DFQATT and CDR2 SNEGSKA (reference sequence). The CDR3 has 9 residues if both end residues are counted. CDR3 protein: CSAFRQGRL.

The CDR3 here is CASKTERSGNTIYF. Here the CDR3 DNA reads TGTGCCTCTAAGACGGAGCGCTCTGGAAACACCATATATTTT. The chain links TRBV30 to TRBJ1-3; no firm D call. With 7 bases removed from V and 0 bases from J, the gap between germline ends came to 13 bases. Germline assignment: CDR1 GTSNPN and CDR2 SVGIG (reference sequence). This CDR3 contains 14 residues.

The V gene is TRBV6-6, the J gene TRBJ1-5, with 7 positions matching TRBD1. The length of the CDR3 is 16 residues. V was pared by 2 bases and J by 0 bases, with 4 bases of the junction left unmatched. CDR1 is MNHNY and CDR2 is SVGAGI in the germline V gene (reference sequence). The CDR3 nucleotides are TGTGCCAGCAGTTACGCAGGACAGGTTAGCAATCAGCCCCAGCATTTT. Protein product: CASSYAGQVSNQPQHF.

The chain has TRBV28 and TRBJ1-5, with TRBD1 identical over 9 bases. Germline V gene sequence: CDR1 MDHEN, CDR2 SYDVKM. After removal of 5 bases from V and 6 bases from J, the junction contained 11 bases not matched to a gene. The CDR3 is made up of 16 amino acids. Here the CDR3 DNA reads TGTGCCAGCAGTACTACAGGGGGCAAGGTGGGTCAGCCCCAGCATTTT. Translated: CASSTTGGKVGQPQHF.